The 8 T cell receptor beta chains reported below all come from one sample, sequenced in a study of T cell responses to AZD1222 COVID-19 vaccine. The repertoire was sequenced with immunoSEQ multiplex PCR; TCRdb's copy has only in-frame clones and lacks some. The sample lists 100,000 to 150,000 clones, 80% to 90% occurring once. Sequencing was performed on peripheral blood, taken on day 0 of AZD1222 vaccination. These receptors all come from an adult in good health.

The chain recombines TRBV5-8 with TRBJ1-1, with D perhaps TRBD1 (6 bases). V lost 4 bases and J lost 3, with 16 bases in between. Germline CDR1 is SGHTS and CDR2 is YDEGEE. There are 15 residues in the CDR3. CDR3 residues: CASSRYRGADTEAFF. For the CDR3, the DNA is TGTGCCAGCAGCCGGTACCGGGGGGCGGACACTGAAGCTTTCTTT.

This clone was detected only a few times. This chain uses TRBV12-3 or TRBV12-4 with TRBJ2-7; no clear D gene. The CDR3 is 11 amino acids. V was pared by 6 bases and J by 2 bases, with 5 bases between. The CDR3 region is CASSPAYEQYF. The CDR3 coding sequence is TGTGCCAGCAGCCCCGCCTACGAGCAGTACTTC.

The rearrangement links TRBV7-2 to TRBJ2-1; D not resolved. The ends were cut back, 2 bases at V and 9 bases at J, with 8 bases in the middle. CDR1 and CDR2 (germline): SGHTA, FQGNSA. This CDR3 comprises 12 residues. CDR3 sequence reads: CASSLSWGEQFF. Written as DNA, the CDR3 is TGTGCCAGCAGCTTATCGTGGGGTGAGCAGTTCTTC.

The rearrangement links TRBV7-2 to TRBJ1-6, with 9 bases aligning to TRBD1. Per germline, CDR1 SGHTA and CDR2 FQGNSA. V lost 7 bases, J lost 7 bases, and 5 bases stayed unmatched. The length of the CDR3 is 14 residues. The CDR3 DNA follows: TGTGCCAGCACCTCGGGACAGGGAAATTCACCCCTCCACTTT. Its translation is CASTSGQGNSPLHF.

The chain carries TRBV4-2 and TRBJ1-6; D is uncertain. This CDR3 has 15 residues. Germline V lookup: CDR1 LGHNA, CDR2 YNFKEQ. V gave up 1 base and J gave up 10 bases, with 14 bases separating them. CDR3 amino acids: CASSQVEGTESPLHF. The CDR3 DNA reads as TGTGCCAGCAGCCAAGTTGAGGGTACGGAGTCACCCCTCCACTTT.

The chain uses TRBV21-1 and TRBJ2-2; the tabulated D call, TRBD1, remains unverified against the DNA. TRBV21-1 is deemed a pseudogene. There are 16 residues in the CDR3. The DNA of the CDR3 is TGTGCCAGCAGCAAAGGCAGGGCCCGATGGACCGGGGAGCTGTTTTTT. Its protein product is CASSKGRARWTGELFF.

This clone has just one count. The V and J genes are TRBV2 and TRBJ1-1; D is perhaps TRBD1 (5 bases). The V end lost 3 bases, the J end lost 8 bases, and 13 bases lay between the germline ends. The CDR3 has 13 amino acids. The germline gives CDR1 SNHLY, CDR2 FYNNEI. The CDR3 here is CASSDFRGTEAFF. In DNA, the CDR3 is TGTGCCAGCAGTGATTTTCGGGGGACGGAAGCTTTCTTT.

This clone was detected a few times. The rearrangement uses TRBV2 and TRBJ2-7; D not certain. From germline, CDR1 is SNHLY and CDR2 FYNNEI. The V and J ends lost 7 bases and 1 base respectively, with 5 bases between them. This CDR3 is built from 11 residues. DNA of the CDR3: TGTGCCAGCACGGATTCCTACGAGCAGTACTTC. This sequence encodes CASTDSYEQYF. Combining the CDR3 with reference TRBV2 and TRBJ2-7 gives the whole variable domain EPEVTQTPSHQVTQMGQEVILRCVPISNHLYFYWYRQILGQKVEFLVSFYNNEISEKSEIFDDQFSVERPDGSNFTLKIRSTKLEDSAMYFCASTDSYEQYFGPGTRLTVT.